Sequencing of this T cell receptor (beta chain) was carried out in a study of T cell clones after liver transplantation. Study-level information: In this trial, immunosuppression withdrawal was attempted within 2 years of liver transplant. Pre-transplant mixed lymphocyte reactions yielded third-party-reactive TCRbeta sequences as comparators for graft-donor-reactive sequences. A pre-transplant mixed lymphocyte reaction with TCRbeta sequencing defined graft-donor-reactive clones followed in post-transplant blood.

Sequencing was performed with immunoSEQ multiplex PCR; in TCRdb, only in-frame clones are kept and a portion is missing. The data hold 77,000 or so clones, with about 80% observed a single time. The source material was CD4+ T cells from blood, sampled 12 months after liver transplant. The receptor was isolated from a human patient who received a liver transplant. Some T cells could come from the graft donor.

CDR3: CASSLAGQAETQYF. As DNA, the CDR3 is TGCGCCAGCAGCTTGGCCGGCCAAGCGGAGACCCAGTACTTC. The chain recombines TRBV5-1 with TRBJ2-5; D is undetermined. Germline V gives CDR1 SGHRS, CDR2 YFSETQ. V was pared by 0 bases and J by 5 bases, with 11 bases between. The CDR3 has 14 residues.